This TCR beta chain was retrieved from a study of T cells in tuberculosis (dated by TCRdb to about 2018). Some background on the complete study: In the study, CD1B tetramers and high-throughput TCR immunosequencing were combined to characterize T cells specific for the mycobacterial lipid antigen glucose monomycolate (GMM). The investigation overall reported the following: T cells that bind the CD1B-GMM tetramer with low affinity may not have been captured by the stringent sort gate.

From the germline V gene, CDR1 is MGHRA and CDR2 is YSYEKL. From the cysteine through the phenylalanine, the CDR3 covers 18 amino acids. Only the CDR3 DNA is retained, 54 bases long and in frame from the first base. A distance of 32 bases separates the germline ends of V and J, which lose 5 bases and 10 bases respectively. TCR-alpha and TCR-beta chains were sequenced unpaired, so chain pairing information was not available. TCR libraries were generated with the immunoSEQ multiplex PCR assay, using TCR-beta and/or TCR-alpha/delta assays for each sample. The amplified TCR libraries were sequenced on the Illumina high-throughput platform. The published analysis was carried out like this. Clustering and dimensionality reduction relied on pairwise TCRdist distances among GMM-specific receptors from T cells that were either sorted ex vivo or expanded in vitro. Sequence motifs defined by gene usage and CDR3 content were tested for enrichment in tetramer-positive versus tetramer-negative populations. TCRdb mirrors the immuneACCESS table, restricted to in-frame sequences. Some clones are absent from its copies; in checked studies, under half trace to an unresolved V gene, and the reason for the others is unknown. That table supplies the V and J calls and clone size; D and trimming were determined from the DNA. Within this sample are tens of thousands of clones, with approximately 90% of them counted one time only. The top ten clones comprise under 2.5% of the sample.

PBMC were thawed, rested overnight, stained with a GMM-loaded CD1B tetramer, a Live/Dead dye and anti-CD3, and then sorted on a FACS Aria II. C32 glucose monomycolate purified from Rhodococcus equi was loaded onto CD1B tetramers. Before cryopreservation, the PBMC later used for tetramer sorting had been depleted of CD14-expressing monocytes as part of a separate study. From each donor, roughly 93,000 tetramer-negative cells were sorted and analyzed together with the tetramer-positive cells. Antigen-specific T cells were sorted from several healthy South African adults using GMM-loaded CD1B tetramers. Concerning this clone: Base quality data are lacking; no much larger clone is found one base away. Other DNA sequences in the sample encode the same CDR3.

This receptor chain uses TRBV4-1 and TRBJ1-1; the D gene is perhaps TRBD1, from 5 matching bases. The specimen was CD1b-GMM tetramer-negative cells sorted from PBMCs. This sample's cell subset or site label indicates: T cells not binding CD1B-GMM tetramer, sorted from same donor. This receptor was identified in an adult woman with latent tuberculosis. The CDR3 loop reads CASSERYNRMGQGSLAFF. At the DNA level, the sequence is TGCGCCAGCAGCGAGAGGTATAATAGGATGGGGCAGGGAAGTTTAGCTTTCTTT.